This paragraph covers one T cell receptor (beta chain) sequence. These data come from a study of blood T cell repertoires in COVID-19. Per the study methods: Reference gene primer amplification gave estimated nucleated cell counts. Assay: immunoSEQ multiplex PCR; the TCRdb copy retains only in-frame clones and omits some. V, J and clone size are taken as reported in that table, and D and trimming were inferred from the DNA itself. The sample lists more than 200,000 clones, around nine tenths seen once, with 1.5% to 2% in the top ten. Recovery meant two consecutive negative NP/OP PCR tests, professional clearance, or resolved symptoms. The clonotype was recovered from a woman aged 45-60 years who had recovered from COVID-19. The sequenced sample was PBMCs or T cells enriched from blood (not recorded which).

In DNA, the CDR3 is TGTGCCAGCTCTCTCGTCCTCAATGAGCAGTTCTTC. It encodes CASSLVLNEQFF. This chain connects TRBV28 to TRBJ2-1; D gene ambiguous. This CDR3 has 12 amino acids. Trimming took off 8 bases at V and 6 bases at J, with 11 bases between the two ends. The germline V gene encodes CDR1 MDHEN and CDR2 SYDVKM.